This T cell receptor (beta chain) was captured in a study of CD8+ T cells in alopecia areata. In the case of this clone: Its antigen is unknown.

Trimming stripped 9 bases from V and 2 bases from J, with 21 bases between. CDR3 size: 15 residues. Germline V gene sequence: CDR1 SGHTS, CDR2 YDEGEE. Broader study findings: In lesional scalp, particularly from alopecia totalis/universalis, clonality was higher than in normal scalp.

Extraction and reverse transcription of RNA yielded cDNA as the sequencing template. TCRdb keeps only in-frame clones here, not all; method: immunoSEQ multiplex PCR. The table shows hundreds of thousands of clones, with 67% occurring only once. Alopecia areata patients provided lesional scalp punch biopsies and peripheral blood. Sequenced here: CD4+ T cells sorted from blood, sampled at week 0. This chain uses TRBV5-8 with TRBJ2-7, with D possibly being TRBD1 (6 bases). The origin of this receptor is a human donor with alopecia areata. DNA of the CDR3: TGTGCCACCTCCCTCCCTTCAGGGGATACCTACGAGCAGTACTTC. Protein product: CATSLPSGDTYEQYF. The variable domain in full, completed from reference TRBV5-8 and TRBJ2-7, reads EAGVTQSPTHLIKTRGQQATLRCSPISGHTSVYWYQQALGLGLQFLLWYDEGEERNRGNFPPRFSGRQFPNYSSELNVNALELEDSALYLCATSLPSGDTYEQYFGPGTRLTVT.